This TCR beta chain came from a study of T cell responses to AZD1222 COVID-19 vaccine. Study-wide findings and caveats: Of spike-specific TCRs, nearly half reportedly target regions left unmutated in variants. Donors, mostly white British, included more females; clonal diversity was possibly underestimated. Elevations in Spike-specific TCR breadth and depth followed administration of two AZD1222 doses.

The protocol was immunoSEQ multiplex PCR, while the TCRdb copy is restricted to in-frame clones and leaves out a portion. The table has about 85,000 clones, roughly 88% seen once; the top ten hold about 16%. This clone appeared once. Its antigen is unidentified. In germline, CDR1 is LNHDA, CDR2 SQIVND (reference sequence). V lost 2 bases and J lost 2; bases outside the gene matches: 8. The CDR3 loop spans 16 amino acids. The chain couples TRBV19 to TRBJ1-1, with 7 nucleotides matching TRBD1. The source was peripheral blood, collected on day 0 of AZD1222 vaccination. The origin of this receptor is an adult in good health. CDR3 DNA: TGTGCCAGTAGTATAAACCGGGGACAGAAAAACACTGAAGCTTTCTTT. The encoded protein is CASSINRGQKNTEAFF.